Included here is one T cell receptor beta chain sequence, with context. Its antigen is not known. The entry originates in a study of long-term antiretroviral therapy in people with HIV. Broader study findings: Missing from the dataset were any data on ART adherence, viral resistance or therapy changes. The repertoire was dominated at all time points by clones expanded before ART.

The assay used was immunoSEQ (version v3.0), run at survey level. Measured with immunoSEQ multiplex PCR; TCRdb has only the in-frame clones, and not every one. The data hold 30,000 to 40,000 clones, with approximately 90% observed a single time. Donors each had at least one pre-ART PBMC sample and at least two post-ART ones. Trimming shortened V by 5 bases and J by 2 bases, and 16 bases separated the two germline ends. Germline assignment: CDR1 SEHNR and CDR2 FQNEAQ (reference sequence). This CDR3 contains 15 residues. This sequence originates from a young man with HIV. Sample: unsorted PBMCs, taken 1.1 years after starting antiretroviral therapy. This chain links TRBV7-9 with TRBJ2-7; tentatively, D is TRBD1 (6 bases). This CDR3 reads CASSPLPGQTYEQYF. The CDR3 DNA follows: TGTGCCAGCAGCCCATTGCCGGGACAAACCTACGAGCAGTACTTC.